One T cell receptor beta chain is described in this entry. This specimen comes from a study of blood T cell repertoires in COVID-19. About the study: PBMCs, B-cell-depleted T cells, or T cells provided the cDNA or gDNA that made up the material.

V was cut by 6 bases and J by 2 bases, with 10 bases left in between. In germline, CDR1 is MDHEN, CDR2 SYDVKM. CDR3 length: 13 residues. Per the original data handling: Reference gene primers were amplified, and this amplification served to estimate nucleated cell counts. Assay: immunoSEQ multiplex PCR; the TCRdb copy retains only in-frame clones and omits some. V and J calls and clone size are as listed in that table; D and trimming were resolved from the DNA. The data contain 200,000 to 250,000 clones, about 85% of them singletons. The chain joins TRBV28 to TRBJ1-2; no firm D call. Sequenced sample: peripheral blood. The origin of this receptor is a young man with active or convalescent COVID-19. The CDR3 sequence: CASSPNTNYGYTF. CDR3 in DNA: TGTGCCAGCAGCCCCAACACCAACTATGGCTACACCTTC.